This T cell receptor beta chain appears in the sequencing data of a study of metastatic and nonmetastatic thyroid tumors. All patients reached thyroid surgery having received no treatment beforehand. TCRdb ran MiXCR on the PCR reads. Counted here are about 41,000 clones, 20% to 25% occurring once; the ten biggest clones make up about 14%. This clone has just one count. The TCR was taken from a female donor with papillary thyroid cancer or a benign thyroid nodule (not recorded which). Some clones in this sample may be carry-over from other donors' samples. The sample was tumor tissue.

CDR3 protein: CASSQVNLGQGWKYF. DNA for the CDR3: TGTGCCAGCAGCCAAGTGAACTTGGGACAGGGATGGAAGTACTTC. The chain links TRBV3-1 to TRBJ2-4; 9 bases are shared with TRBD1. After removal of 1 base from V and 14 bases from J, the junction contained 12 bases not matched to a gene. The CDR3 spans 15 residues. Per the germline V gene, CDR1 is LGHDT and CDR2 is YNNKEL (reference sequence).